This TCR beta chain was observed in a study of cytomegalovirus exposure and HLA in healthy donors. In the study overall: Earlier, approximately 110 million unique TCR beta sequences were recovered from 170 million or so T cells by an analysis. Whole-study findings and limits: Most of the TCR beta V segments (in an earlier analysis) were productive either about 90% or about 30% of the time. Of the V segments, some could not be distinguished, including TRBV6-2 and TRBV6-3, and were excluded.

Notes on this clone: Its target is unknown.

PCR was performed using 60 Vbeta and 13 Jbeta primers. Generated by immunoSEQ multiplex PCR, the TCRdb table keeps only in-frame clones and is missing some. The table includes fewer than 200,000 clones, about 75% detected once. Germline V lookup: CDR1 GTSNPN, CDR2 SVGIG (reference sequence). The CDR3 contains 15 residues. Trimming pared 3 bases from V and 1 base from J, leaving 13 bases between. The sequence derives from a male donor in good health and CMV-seronegative. This chain joins TRBV30 and TRBJ1-3, with D unresolved. What was sequenced was PBMCs. This CDR3 reads CAWRLGGESGNTIYF. In DNA form, the CDR3 reads TGTGCCTGGAGGTTGGGCGGGGAGTCTGGAAACACCATATATTTT.